The clone carrying this T cell receptor (beta chain) was found a few times. Its antigen is unknown. Germline V gives CDR1 SGHNT, CDR2 YYREEE (reference sequence). Trimming removed 3 bases from V and 4 bases from J; junction bases left unmatched: 10. This CDR3 comprises 16 residues. Sorted CD4+ subsets: naive, central memory, regulatory, stem cell-like memory (CD45RO/CCR7/CD25/CD127/CD95/CD27 panel). Expressed TCRB transcripts were sequenced because the isolated RNA had all been reverse transcribed beforehand. Assay used: immunoSEQ multiplex PCR; TCRdb lists only in-frame clones, some missing. The sample has roughly 70,000 clones; approximately 50% are singletons. This entry comes from a study of beta chain features in type 1 diabetes. Study-wide findings and caveats: Researchers report that Type 1 diabetes patients had moderately but significantly shorter TCRB CDR3s across all four CD4+ subsets. These data did not resolve whether HLA type affects TCRB rearrangement.

This TCR was sampled from a man in his thirties or forties with type 1 diabetes. The sequenced sample was central memory CD4+ T cells from blood. The chain combines TRBV5-4 with TRBJ2-1, with TRBD2 identical over 7 bases. The CDR3 region is CASSSQSGTPYNEQFF. CDR3 nucleotides: TGTGCCAGCAGCTCCCAGAGCGGGACCCCATACAATGAGCAGTTCTTC.